This TCR beta chain was identified in a study of blood T cell repertoires in COVID-19. For the study at large: There were acute and convalescent COVID-19 samples, and they came from the United States, Italy and Spain. The cDNA or gDNA used as material had been derived from T cells, B-cell-depleted T cells, or PBMCs.

Germline V gives CDR1 MNHEY, CDR2 SVGEGT. V was clipped by 2 bases and J by 5 bases; unmatched bases: 8. The CDR3 consists of 15 residues. Authors' data handling: Counts of nucleated cells, estimated from reference gene primer amplification, were obtained. The repertoire was sequenced with immunoSEQ multiplex PCR; TCRdb's copy has only in-frame clones and lacks some. That table furnishes V, J and clone size, whereas the DNA furnished D and trimming. Among about 87,000 clones listed, about 91% were seen once. The chain recombines TRBV6-2 or TRBV6-3 with TRBJ1-1, with 7 bases fitting TRBD1. This sequence was found in a woman at least 80 years old with active COVID-19. The specimen sequenced was peripheral blood. The CDR3 sequence is CASSYVGTGVTEAFF. The CDR3, as DNA: TGTGCCAGCAGTTACGTTGGAACAGGGGTAACTGAAGCTTTCTTT.